These 20 T cell receptor beta chains were all obtained from the same sample, sequenced in a study of naive and memory T cell subsets. General study findings and limits: Possibly reflecting memory cells re-expressing CD45RA, a few larger clonotypes occurred in naive repertoires, especially CD8.

The beta constant-region primer was an equimolar mix of two oligonucleotides covering TRBC1 and TRBC2. Four rounds of PCR amplified the ligated cDNA using nested alpha and beta constant-region primers plus SP2. Each CDR3 protein gets one entry after TCRdb re-called the UMI-ligation and nested PCR reads with MiXCR. The top ten clones hold approximately 0.1% of a sample with 150,000 or so distinct CDR3 sequences, roughly 20% of them seen once. No antigen has been identified for these receptors. The sequenced sample was naive CD4+ T cells from blood. The receptors here all came from a human donor in good health.

In this sample, this clonotype turned up a few times. This chain links TRBV4-3 with TRBJ1-5; TRBD1 agrees at 8 bases. The germline V gene encodes CDR1 LGHNA and CDR2 YSLEER. This CDR3 is built from 14 residues. V dropped 5 bases and J dropped 7; count of bases not matched to a gene: 7. CDR3 in amino acids: CASSSRQGSQPQHF. DNA for the CDR3: TGCGCCAGCAGCTCGCGACAGGGGAGCCAGCCCCAGCATTTT.

The genes are TRBV25-1 and TRBJ2-1, with TRBD2 identical over 9 bases. Trimming at V came to 6 bases and at J to 4 bases, leaving 4 bases not matched to a gene. In germline, CDR1 is MGHDK, CDR2 SYGVNS. This CDR3 has 14 amino acids. The CDR3 protein is CASRREGLYNEQFF. The CDR3 DNA follows: TGTGCCAGCAGGCGGGAGGGCCTGTACAATGAGCAGTTCTTC.

V usage is TRBV29-1 and J usage is TRBJ2-3; D is ambiguous. CDR1 is SQVTM, CDR2 ANQGSEA, per germline. V lost 4 bases, J lost 8 bases, and 10 bases lay in between. This CDR3 contains 11 residues. Written as DNA, the CDR3 is TGCAGCGTTGCACCGGCGCGTACGCAGTATTTT. It specifies CSVAPARTQYF.

The CDR3 nucleotides are TGTGCCAGCAGTGACCGTCCAACTAGCGGAGACACCGGGGAGCTGTTTTTT. It codes for CASSDRPTSGDTGELFF. V gene TRBV25-1 combines with J gene TRBJ2-2; TRBD2 aligns across 8 bases. Germline V gene data show CDR1 as MGHDK and CDR2 as SYGVNS. The V gene end was trimmed by 3 bases and the J gene end by 3 bases; junction bases not matched to a gene: 9. This CDR3 has 17 amino acids.

This rearrangement joins TRBV11-2 to TRBJ1-1, with no clear D. The CDR3 has 14 residues. V was clipped by 1 base and J by 0 bases, with 6 bases between them. The germline V gene has CDR1 SGHAT and CDR2 FQNNGV. This chain's CDR3 is CASSLASMNTEAFF. Here the CDR3 DNA reads TGTGCCAGCAGCTTAGCTTCGATGAACACTGAAGCTTTCTTT.

This clonotype has only a few counts. The chain recombines TRBV29-1 with TRBJ2-7, with a tentative D call TRBD2 (6 bases). V was trimmed by 0 bases and J by 3 bases, leaving 21 bases between them. The V gene's germline CDR1 is SQVTM and CDR2 ANQGSEA. CDR3 length: 17 amino acids. The CDR3 nucleotides are TGCAGCGTTGAAGATCAGGGTACTAGCCCGGGCTACTACGAGCAGTACTTC. Translated: CSVEDQGTSPGYYEQYF.

This clonotype was found a few times. The chain employs TRBV24-1 and TRBJ1-5; 10 bases agree with TRBD1. The germline CDR1 and CDR2 sequences are KGHDR and SFDVKD. The CDR3 is 16 amino acids. Trimming cost V 3 bases and J 2 bases; bases outside gene matches: 3. The CDR3 protein is CATSDGDRGGNQPQHF. DNA for the CDR3: TGTGCCACCAGTGATGGGGACAGGGGAGGCAATCAGCCCCAGCATTTT.

The sample holds a few counts of this clonotype. The chain employs TRBV4-2 and TRBJ2-1; D perhaps matches TRBD2 (6 bases). Germline V CDR1 and CDR2: LGHNA, YNFKEQ. The CDR3 length is 13 residues. V dropped 1 base and J dropped 9 bases, with 10 bases sitting between them. The CDR3: CASSQAAGREQFF. The CDR3 coding sequence is TGTGCCAGCAGCCAAGCCGCGGGGCGTGAGCAGTTCTTC.

Only a few counts were recorded for this clonotype. The chain joins TRBV28 to TRBJ2-3; maybe TRBD2 (5 bases). Trimming stripped 5 bases from V and 10 bases from J, with 19 bases between. Germline values: CDR1 MDHEN, CDR2 SYDVKM. The CDR3 loop spans 14 amino acids. CDR3 DNA: TGTGCCAGCAGTCTGGGCCCGAACCAGAGGGCGCAGTATTTT. Encoded protein: CASSLGPNQRAQYF.

The chain combines TRBV6-6 with TRBJ1-5; the D gene is possibly TRBD1 (6 bases). Germline V gene data show CDR1 as MNHNY and CDR2 as SVGAGI (reference sequence). The CDR3 extends over 15 amino acids. Between the trimmed V and J ends, which lost 6 bases and 0 bases, there was a span of 12 bases. CDR3 in amino acids: CASRDREFSNQPQHF. The CDR3 DNA sequence: TGTGCCAGCAGGGACAGAGAGTTTAGCAATCAGCCCCAGCATTTT.

This clonotype showed up just a few times. The genes are TRBV7-9 and TRBJ1-1, with D hard to call. Trimming stripped 5 bases from V and 1 base from J, with 20 bases between. CDR3 length: 17 amino acids. Germline V gene sequence: CDR1 SEHNR, CDR2 FQNEAQ (reference sequence). The chain's CDR3 is CASSPRPSTPQNTEAFF. The CDR3 DNA reads as TGTGCCAGCAGCCCGCGACCCAGTACCCCTCAGAACACTGAAGCTTTCTTT.

The V and J genes are TRBV29-1 and TRBJ2-7; unclear D gene. Looked up from germline, CDR1 is SQVTM and CDR2 is ANQGSEA. Trimming took off 2 bases at V and 3 bases at J, with 14 bases between the two ends. The CDR3 spans 14 residues. This CDR3 is CSVESGATNYEQYF. In DNA, the CDR3 is TGCAGCGTTGAATCAGGCGCGACCAACTACGAGCAGTACTTC.

This clonotype was counted between two and nine times. The chain's CDR3 is CASSLVAGTEAFF. In DNA, the CDR3 is TGTGCCAGCAGCTTAGTTGCGGGGACTGAAGCTTTCTTT. The chain combines TRBV7-2 with TRBJ1-1; D gene uncertain. This CDR3 comprises 13 residues. V gave up 1 base and J gave up 5 bases, with 8 bases separating them. The germline CDR1 and CDR2 sequences are SGHTA and FQGNSA.

The rearrangement links TRBV28 to TRBJ1-2; the D gene is possibly TRBD1 (6 bases). Trimming left V 6 bases short and J 2 bases short, with 10 bases between. CDR1 and CDR2 from the germline V gene are MDHEN and SYDVKM. The CDR3 is made up of 13 amino acids. The CDR3 loop is CASSLGGNYGYTF. The CDR3 DNA reads as TGTGCCAGCAGCCTGGGGGGCAACTATGGCTACACCTTC.

This clonotype was detected once. J is TRBJ2-2 and V is TRBV7-9, with unresolved D. V lost 3 bases and J lost 6, with 11 bases in between. The CDR3 runs 14 residues. The V gene's germline CDR1 is SEHNR and CDR2 FQNEAQ (reference sequence). CDR3 residues: CASSFRADAGELFF. CDR3 in DNA: TGTGCCAGCAGCTTTCGGGCCGACGCCGGGGAGCTGTTTTTT.

The chain uses TRBV5-1 and TRBJ2-5; unclear D gene. Germline CDR1 and CDR2: SGHRS and YFSETQ. The CDR3 loop spans 12 amino acids. V gave up 1 base and J gave up 4 bases, with 5 bases separating them. The CDR3 loop reads CASSLSGETQYF. In DNA form, the CDR3 reads TGCGCCAGCAGCTTGAGTGGAGAGACCCAGTACTTC.

This clonotype turned up a few times. The V and J genes are TRBV5-1 and TRBJ2-3; 12 positions match TRBD2. With V trimmed by 4 bases and J by 0 bases, 3 bases remained unmatched. CDR3 length equals 16 residues. CDR1 is SGHRS, CDR2 YFSETQ, per germline. This chain's CDR3 is CASSRLAGGSTDTQYF. CDR3 nucleotide sequence: TGCGCCAGCAGCCGTCTAGCGGGAGGGAGCACAGATACGCAGTATTTT.

This clonotype has only one observation. The chain carries TRBV7-9 and TRBJ2-2; a possible D gene is TRBD1 (5 bases). Germline CDR1 SEHNR, CDR2 FQNEAQ (reference sequence). Trimming left V 4 bases short and J 5 bases short, with 8 bases between. CDR3 length: 13 residues. The CDR3 here is CASSSRQTGELFF. DNA for the CDR3: TGTGCCAGCAGCTCACGACAGACCGGGGAGCTGTTTTTT.

The CDR3 DNA is TGTGCCAGCACTTTCAGGGGGCTGGGTGGCTACACCTTC. It encodes CASTFRGLGGYTF. The chain is built from TRBV12-3 or TRBV12-4 and TRBJ1-2; 8 nucleotides align to TRBD1. Trimming took 7 bases from V and 7 from J; bases not matched to a gene: 8. The CDR3 is 13 residues long.

This clonotype was seen more than once but under ten times. The chain is built from TRBV7-2 and TRBJ2-7, with D perhaps TRBD1 (5 bases). Germline V CDR1 and CDR2: SGHTA, FQGNSA. This CDR3 has 12 residues. With 5 bases removed from V and 6 bases from J, the gap between germline ends came to 11 bases. The chain's CDR3 is CASSPGLFEQYF. In nucleotides, the CDR3 is TGTGCCAGCAGCCCAGGGCTCTTCGAGCAGTACTTC. The full variable domain, rest sourced from reference TRBV7-2 and TRBJ2-7, is GAGVSQSPSNKVTEKGKDVELRCDPISGHTALYWYRQSLGQGLEFLIYFQGNSAPDKSGLPSDRFSAERTGGSVSTLTIQRTQQEDSAVYLCASSPGLFEQYFGPGTRLTVT.